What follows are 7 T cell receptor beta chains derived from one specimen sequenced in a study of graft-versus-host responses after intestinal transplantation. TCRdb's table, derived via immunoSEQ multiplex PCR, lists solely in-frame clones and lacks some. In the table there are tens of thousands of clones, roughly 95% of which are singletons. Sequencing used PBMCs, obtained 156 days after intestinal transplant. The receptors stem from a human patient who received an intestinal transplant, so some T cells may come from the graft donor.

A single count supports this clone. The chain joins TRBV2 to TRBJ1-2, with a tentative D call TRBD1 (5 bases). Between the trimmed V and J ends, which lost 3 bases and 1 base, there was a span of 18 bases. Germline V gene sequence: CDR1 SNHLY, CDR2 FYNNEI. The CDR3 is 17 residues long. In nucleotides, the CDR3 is TGTGCCAGCAGTGACGGTATAGGGGAGCCTGGTAACTATGGCTACACCTTC. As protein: CASSDGIGEPGNYGYTF.

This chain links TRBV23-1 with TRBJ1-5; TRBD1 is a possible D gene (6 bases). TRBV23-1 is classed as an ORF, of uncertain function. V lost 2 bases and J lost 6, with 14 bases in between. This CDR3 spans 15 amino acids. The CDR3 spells CASSQNHRDGQPQHF. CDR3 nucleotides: TGCGCCAGCAGTCAAAATCACAGGGATGGTCAGCCCCAGCATTTT.

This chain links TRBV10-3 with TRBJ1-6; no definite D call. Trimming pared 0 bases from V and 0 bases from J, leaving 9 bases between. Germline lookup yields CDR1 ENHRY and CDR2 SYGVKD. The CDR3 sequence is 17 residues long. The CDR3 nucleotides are TGTGCCATCAGTGAGTCTACGGTTAGCTCCTATAATTCACCCCTCCACTTT. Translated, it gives CAISESTVSSYNSPLHF.

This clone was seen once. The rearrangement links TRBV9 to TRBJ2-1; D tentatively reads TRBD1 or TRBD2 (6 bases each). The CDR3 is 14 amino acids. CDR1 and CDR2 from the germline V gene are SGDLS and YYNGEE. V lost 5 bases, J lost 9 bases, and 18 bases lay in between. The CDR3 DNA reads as TGTGCCAGCAGTGGATGGGGGGACAATCCTGAGCAGTTCTTC. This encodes CASSGWGDNPEQFF.

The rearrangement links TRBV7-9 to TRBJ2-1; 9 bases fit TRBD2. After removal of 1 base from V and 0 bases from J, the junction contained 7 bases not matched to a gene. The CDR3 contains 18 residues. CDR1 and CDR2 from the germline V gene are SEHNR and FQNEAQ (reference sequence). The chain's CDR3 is CASSLGASGTNSYNEQFF. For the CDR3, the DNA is TGTGCCAGCAGCTTAGGGGCTAGCGGGACTAACTCCTACAATGAGCAGTTCTTC.

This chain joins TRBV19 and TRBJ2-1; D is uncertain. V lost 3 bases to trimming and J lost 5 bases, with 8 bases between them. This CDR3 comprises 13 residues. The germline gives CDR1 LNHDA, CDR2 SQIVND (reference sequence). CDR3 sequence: CASSIVGNNEQFF. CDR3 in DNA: TGTGCCAGTAGTATCGTAGGTAACAATGAGCAGTTCTTC.

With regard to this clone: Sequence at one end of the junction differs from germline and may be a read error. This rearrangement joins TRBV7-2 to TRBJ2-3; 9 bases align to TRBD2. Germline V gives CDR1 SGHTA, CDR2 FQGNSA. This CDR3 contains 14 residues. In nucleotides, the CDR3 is TGTGCCAGCAGCCTAGCGGGGAGCACAGATACGCAGTATTTT. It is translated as CASSLAGSTDTQYF. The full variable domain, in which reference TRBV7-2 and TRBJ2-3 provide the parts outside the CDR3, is GAGVSQSPSNKVTEKGKDVELRCDPISGHTALYWYRQSLGQGLEFLIYFQGNSAPDKSGLPSDRFSAERTGGSVSTLTIQRTQQEDSAVYLCASSLAGSTDTQYFGPGTRLTVL.